This is a list of T cell receptor beta chains from one sample in a study of OX40 agonist ivuxolimab in advanced cancers. The table came from immunoSEQ multiplex PCR; TCRdb's copy has only in-frame clones and leaves some out. The sample consists of about 70,000 clones, about 81% of them appearing once. This sample comprised CD4+ or CD8+ T cells sorted from blood, obtained in a trial of the OX40 agonist ivuxolimab. The source of these receptors is an adult with an advanced solid tumor such as melanoma, head and neck, liver or kidney cancer. Both conserved end residues are part of each CDR3. Each record gives: V gene, J gene, clone size, D gene, CDR3 DNA, CDR3 protein. A D gene is named only where the DNA matches it firmly. Rows may omit the clone size; those that give it use once, few, many or a size class.

TRBV12-5	TRBJ2-7	few	NA	TGTGCTAGTGGTTTGGTTGGTCCGGGGGCCTACGAGCAGTACTTC	CASGLVGPGAYEQYF
TRBV29-1	TRBJ2-3	once	NA	TGCAGCGTTGTGGAAACAGATACGCAGTATTTT	CSVVETDTQYF
TRBV7-2	TRBJ2-5	NA	TRBD2	TGTGCCAGCAGCTTTTCTAGCGGGGGCCCCAACGACTTC	CASSFSSGGPNDF
TRBV7-2	TRBJ1-2	NA	TRBD1	TGTGCCAGCAGCTTAACAACAGGGGCGCCGGATGGCTACACCTTC	CASSLTTGAPDGYTF
TRBV9	TRBJ1-4	NA	TRBD1	TGTGCCAGCAGCGCGGGGGGGACAGCGGAAGGTGAAAAACTGTTTTTT	CASSAGGTAEGEKLFF
TRBV19	TRBJ1-1	NA	NA	TGTGCCAGTAGTATCGGTCTCGACACTGAAGCTTTCTTT	CASSIGLDTEAFF
TRBV7-7	TRBJ2-5	NA	NA	TGTGCTAGCAGCTTAGGTAGCGCGGAGACCCAGTACTTC	CASSLGSAETQYF
TRBV4-2	TRBJ2-1	NA	TRBD2	TGTGCCAGCAGCCAAGATGAGCTAGCGGCCTACAATGAGCAGTTCTTC	CASSQDELAAYNEQFF
TRBV6-5	TRBJ1-5	NA	TRBD1	TGTGCCAGCAGACCGGGACAGAGTAATCAGCCCCAGCATTTT	CASRPGQSNQPQHF
TRBV5-8	TRBJ1-6	few	NA	TGTGCCAGCAACCCGGAGCCCCGTTCACCCCTCCACTTT	CASNPEPRSPLHF
TRBV6-6	TRBJ2-3	NA	TRBD1	TGTGCCAGCAAAGGGGACAGGGAAACAGATACGCAGTATTTT	CASKGDRETDTQYF
TRBV10-3	TRBJ1-1	NA	NA	TGTGCCATCAGTGAGTCGGCAACTGAAGCTTTCTTT	CAISESATEAFF
TRBV4-1	TRBJ1-1	NA	NA	TGCGCCAGCAGCCAAGGACCTTCATTGAACACTGAAGCTTTCTTT	CASSQGPSLNTEAFF
TRBV7-8	TRBJ1-3	NA	NA	TGTGCCAGCAGCTTAGAACGGTACTCTGGAAACACCATATATTTT	CASSLERYSGNTIYF
TRBV6-6	TRBJ1-2	NA	NA	TGTGCCAGCAGTTTGACAGTGGAGGGGATCTACACCTTC	CASSLTVEGIYTF
TRBV7-2	TRBJ2-7	NA	TRBD2	TGTGCCAGCAGCCCTCAGGGGCGGGGGGGCCTGTACGAGCAGTACTTC	CASSPQGRGGLYEQYF
TRBV19	TRBJ2-2	NA	NA	TGTGCCAGTAGATGGGGGACAAAGCCCACCGGGGAGCTGTTTTTT	CASRWGTKPTGELFF
TRBV6-6	TRBJ2-5	NA	TRBD2	TGTGCCAGCAGTTACCTAGCGGGGGACCTGGAGACCCAGTACTTC	CASSYLAGDLETQYF
TRBV27	TRBJ1-1	NA	NA	TGTGCCAGCAGTTTTACGGGTAACACTGAAGCTTTCTTT	CASSFTGNTEAFF
TRBV4-3	TRBJ1-2	NA	NA	TGCGCCAGCAGCCAAGTGTCCTTCGCCTATGGCTACACCTTC	CASSQVSFAYGYTF
TRBV5-5	TRBJ2-6	NA	NA	TGTGCCAGCACCTCGGGCGGACTCTCTGGGGCCAACGTCCTGACTTTC	CASTSGGLSGANVLTF
TRBV2	TRBJ2-1	NA	NA	TGTGCCACCACTACGCTTAGGGGGGACGAGCAGTTCTTC	CATTTLRGDEQFF
TRBV5-4	TRBJ2-7	NA	TRBD2	TGTGCCAGCAGCAGGGGAGGGGCTTACGAGCAGTACTTC	CASSRGGAYEQYF
TRBV5-1	TRBJ1-2	once	NA	TGCGCCAGCAGCATGGGGGACGGAACACTCTATGGCTACACCTTC	CASSMGDGTLYGYTF
TRBV19	TRBJ1-4	NA	NA	TGTGCCAGTAGTATAGGACAGCTTGCAACTAATGAAAAACTGTTTTTT	CASSIGQLATNEKLFF
TRBV11-2	TRBJ2-7	NA	NA	TGTGCCAGCAGGGCCTCCGCGGCCGGCGAGCAGTACTTC	CASRASAAGEQYF
TRBV7-2	TRBJ1-5	few	NA	TGTGCCAGCAGCTACAAATATAGCAATCAGCCCCAGCATTTT	CASSYKYSNQPQHF
TRBV27	TRBJ1-4	NA	NA	TGTGCCAGCAGTTCGGGGGGGCATGAAAAACTGTTTTTT	CASSSGGHEKLFF
TRBV30	TRBJ1-1	NA	NA	TGTGCCTGGAGTCAGCGGGTTCAGGAAGCTTTCTTT	CAWSQRVQEAFF
TRBV6-5	TRBJ2-7	NA	TRBD2	TGTGCCAGCAGGCCCGGGACTAGCGGGGGCTACGAGCAGTACTTC	CASRPGTSGGYEQYF
TRBV30	TRBJ1-2	few	NA	TGTGCCTGGAGTGTACCGGGGGGGGCGCGGGGCTACACCTTC	CAWSVPGGARGYTF
TRBV4-2	TRBJ2-7	NA	NA	TGTGCCAGCAGCCAAGGCGGGACGGGCGGAGTCATCTACGAGCAGTACTTC	CASSQGGTGGVIYEQYF
TRBV6-1	TRBJ2-7	NA	NA	TGTGCCAGCAGTGAAACGGCGTCCGGGGCTTCCTACGAGCAGTACTTC	CASSETASGASYEQYF
TRBV25-1	TRBJ1-4	NA	TRBD1	TGTGCCAGCAGTAACGACAGGGCAACTAATGAAAAACTGTTTTTT	CASSNDRATNEKLFF
TRBV5-1	TRBJ1-4	NA	NA	TGCGCCAGCAGCGATCCGCAGGTGGGGTTTAATGAAAAACTGTTTTTT	CASSDPQVGFNEKLFF
TRBV29-1	TRBJ2-6	once	TRBD2	TGCAGCGTGGGGACTAGCCCTGGGGCCAACGTCCTGACTTTC	CSVGTSPGANVLTF
TRBV29-1	TRBJ2-2	NA	TRBD2	TGCAGAGGGACTAGTCGGACCGGGGAGCTGTTTTTT	CRGTSRTGELFF
TRBV2	TRBJ2-7	NA	NA	TGTGCCAGCAGTGACCTCAACGGGGGACCTACCTACGAGCAGTACTTC	CASSDLNGGPTYEQYF
TRBV27	TRBJ1-4	NA	TRBD1	TGTGCCAGCAGTTTTGGACAGGGTTTGGAAAAACTGTTTTTT	CASSFGQGLEKLFF
TRBV19	TRBJ1-2	NA	NA	TGTGCCAGTAGTATTTCATCGGTAGGGGGCTATGGCTACACCTTC	CASSISSVGGYGYTF
TRBV7-9	TRBJ1-2	few	NA	TGTGCCATTGGGGGCTCCTATGGCTACACCTTC	CAIGGSYGYTF
TRBV2	TRBJ2-2	NA	NA	TGTGCCAGCAGTGGGAAGACCTACACCGGGGAGCTGTTTTTT	CASSGKTYTGELFF
TRBV7-3	TRBJ2-7	NA	NA	TGTGCCAGCAGCCTACGAAGGGGAGGCGAGCAGTACTTC	CASSLRRGGEQYF
TRBV11-3	TRBJ2-3	NA	NA	TGTGCCAGCAGCTTTGGTGGGGGGCTAAACACAGATACGCAGTATTTT	CASSFGGGLNTDTQYF